Presented here are 4 T cell receptor beta chains from one specimen sequenced in a study of CD8 T cells in ankylosing spondylitis. Study-wide results and caveats: A motif of 7 or 8 highly homologous TCR beta variants was seen as apparently characteristic of ankylosing spondylitis blood.

One entry per CDR3 protein, called by TCRdb with MiXCR from the 5' RACE reads. Seen here are more than 300,000 distinct CDR3 sequences, 8% observed once, and the top ten hold 13% to 15%. Their target antigens are unknown. Sequencing was carried out using blood, either unsorted or a sorted T cell fraction (not recorded which). These receptors were collected from a male donor with ankylosing spondylitis.

This clonotype was seen a handful of times. The chain couples TRBV11-2 to TRBJ1-3; D perhaps matches TRBD1 (5 bases). CDR1 and CDR2 (germline): SGHAT, FQNNGV. Trimming removed 3 bases at V and 4 bases at J, with 19 bases between. The length of the CDR3 is 17 residues. The DNA for the CDR3 is TGTGCCAGCAGCTTGGTGTTCTCTCGGGGACTGGGAAACACCATATATTTT. Translating gives CASSLVFSRGLGNTIYF.

This clonotype was observed many times. The gene calls are TRBV12-3 or TRBV12-4 and TRBJ2-1, with D perhaps TRBD1 or TRBD2 (5 bases each). V lost 2 bases and J lost 6, with 8 bases in between. There are 13 residues in the CDR3. CDR3 sequence reads: CASSLSGSNEQFF. The CDR3 DNA reads TGTGCCAGCAGTTTATCAGGGAGCAATGAGCAGTTCTTC.

This chain links TRBV28 with TRBJ2-1; D is possibly TRBD2 (6 bases). The germline V gene encodes CDR1 MDHEN and CDR2 SYDVKM. The CDR3 is made up of 15 amino acids. The germline V and J ends were trimmed by 7 bases and 6 bases, with 19 bases remaining between them. This CDR3 reads CASTLLDGSGNEQFF. CDR3 DNA sequence: TGTGCCAGCACCCTCCTCGACGGTAGCGGCAATGAGCAGTTCTTC.

The rearrangement links TRBV7-9 to TRBJ2-3; D uncertain. The germline CDR1 and CDR2 sequences are SEHNR and FQNEAQ (reference sequence). The V end lost 5 bases, the J end lost 6 bases, and 9 bases lay between the germline ends. This CDR3 is built from 12 residues. The CDR3 loop reads CASSRVADTQYF. In DNA, the CDR3 is TGTGCCAGCAGCCGGGTCGCGGATACGCAGTATTTT.